Below, 28 T cell receptor beta chains from the same sample are listed, as sequenced in a study of shared clonotypes between healthy human individuals. Sequencing was performed with immunoSEQ multiplex PCR; in TCRdb, only in-frame clones are kept and a portion is missing. Of some 2,500,000 clones in the sample, 90% to 95% were seen once. The sequenced sample consisted of naive CD4+ T cells from PBMCs. Subset specified: CD45RA+ positively selected. The source of these receptors is a man aged 18 to 35 in good health. Some clones in this sample may be carry-over from other donors' samples.

This clone was seen a handful of times. The chain carries TRBV2 and TRBJ2-1, with D possibly called TRBD1 or TRBD2 (5 bases each). V dropped 7 bases and J dropped 5 bases, with 18 bases sitting between them. Germline V gene sequence: CDR1 SNHLY, CDR2 FYNNEI. This CDR3 has 15 residues. The CDR3 DNA is TGTGCCAGCATTCCCTTTGGGGGAGAAAACAATGAGCAGTTCTTC. Encoded protein: CASIPFGGENNEQFF.

This chain uses TRBV4-1 with TRBJ2-3; TRBD2 matches 12 bases. Germline loops: CDR1 MGHRA, CDR2 YSYEKL. This CDR3 contains 15 residues. V lost 0 bases and J lost 7; bases outside the gene matches: 2. CDR3 loop: CASSQETSGSYTQYF. The CDR3 bases are TGCGCCAGCAGCCAAGAGACTAGCGGGAGTTATACGCAGTATTTT.

V and J are TRBV27 and TRBJ1-1; D might be TRBD1 (5 bases). The CDR3 totals 15 residues. Germline CDR1 and CDR2: MNHEY and SMNVEV (reference sequence). V shed 7 bases and J shed 6 bases, with 21 bases lying between them. The CDR3 protein is CASKGAGQRRAEAFF. DNA of the CDR3: TGTGCCAGCAAGGGAGCGGGGCAAAGACGGGCTGAAGCTTTCTTT.

The CDR3 nucleotides read TGTGCCAGCAGCCGGCGGGGACTAGCGGGATTCAATGAGCAGTTCTTC. Its translation: CASSRRGLAGFNEQFF. The V gene is TRBV9, the J gene TRBJ2-1; 13 bases map to TRBD2. The ends lost 4 bases at V and 6 bases at J; junction bases unmatched: 7. CDR1 is SGDLS and CDR2 is YYNGEE in the germline V gene. The CDR3 has 16 residues.

V gene TRBV18 combines with J gene TRBJ2-6; D uncertain. The V and J ends lost 3 bases and 3 bases respectively, with 12 bases between them. Per the germline V gene, CDR1 is KGHSH and CDR2 is LQKENI. The CDR3 is 16 amino acids. Here the CDR3 reads CASSPLRELGANVLTF. The CDR3, as DNA: TGTGCCAGCTCACCTCTAAGGGAACTTGGGGCCAACGTCCTGACTTTC.

The gene calls are TRBV2 and TRBJ2-3, with D uncertain. The CDR3 is made up of 15 amino acids. CDR1 and CDR2 (germline): SNHLY, FYNNEI. The V end was cut by 6 bases, the J end by 2 bases, with 15 bases between. The CDR3 reads CASRESGSPTDTQYF. The CDR3 DNA sequence: TGTGCCAGCAGGGAGTCCGGGTCCCCCACAGATACGCAGTATTTT.

The chain combines TRBV19 with TRBJ2-7; D is undetermined. Germline V gene lookup returns CDR1 LNHDA and CDR2 SQIVND (reference sequence). This CDR3 spans 15 amino acids. V lost 5 bases and J lost 2, with 16 bases in between. CDR3 nucleotide sequence: TGTGCCAGTAGTGGTTGGCCCGCGACCCCCTACGAGCAGTACTTC. It specifies CASSGWPATPYEQYF.

The chain uses TRBV5-4 and TRBJ1-1; D might be TRBD1 (5 bases). Germline lookup yields CDR1 SGHNT and CDR2 YYREEE (reference sequence). The CDR3 has 16 amino acids. V lost 2 bases and J lost 4, with 18 bases in between. The CDR3 spells CASSFAQTAQGTEAFF. The CDR3 nucleotides read TGTGCCAGCAGCTTCGCCCAGACAGCCCAGGGCACTGAAGCTTTCTTT.

The chain employs TRBV9 and TRBJ2-5, with D hard to call. Germline-derived CDR1 and CDR2 are SGDLS and YYNGEE. Trimming removed 0 bases at V and 5 bases at J, with 14 bases between. The CDR3 totals 15 residues. Written as DNA, the CDR3 is TGTGCCAGCAGCGTAGGAAGGGTTGGAATGGAGACCCAGTACTTC. Translating it yields CASSVGRVGMETQYF. Looking up the rest from reference TRBV9 and TRBJ2-5 gives the full variable domain: DSGVTQTPKHLITATGQRVTLRCSPRSGDLSVYWYQQSLDQGLQFLIQYYNGEERAKGNILERFSAQQFPDLHSELNLSSLELGDSALYFCASSVGRVGMETQYFGPGTRLLVL.

The chain combines TRBV5-1 with TRBJ2-3; 11 positions match TRBD2. The CDR3 length is 17 residues. CDR1 and CDR2 from the germline V gene are SGHRS and YFSETQ. V lost 0 bases to trimming and J lost 0 bases; unmatched junction nucleotides: 3. CDR3 DNA: TGCGCCAGCAGCTTGGCCTCTAGCGGGAGGAGCACAGATACGCAGTATTTT. This translates into CASSLASSGRSTDTQYF.

The chain employs TRBV19 and TRBJ2-3; D not certain. Germline V gene data show CDR1 as LNHDA and CDR2 as SQIVND (reference sequence). This CDR3 is built from 15 residues. The V end lost 0 bases, the J end lost 2 bases, and 9 bases lay between the germline ends. DNA for the CDR3: TGTGCCAGTAGTATAGATCCCCGGTTCACAGATACGCAGTATTTT. This sequence encodes CASSIDPRFTDTQYF.

CDR3 in amino acids: CSVEDGQNYEQYF. CDR3 DNA: TGCAGCGTTGAAGATGGTCAGAACTACGAGCAGTACTTC. The gene calls are TRBV29-1 and TRBJ2-7; D is uncertain. This CDR3 has 13 residues. V was cut by 0 bases and J by 3 bases, with 9 bases left in between. Germline CDR1 SQVTM, CDR2 ANQGSEA.

The chain links TRBV7-2 to TRBJ2-7; 9 bases map to TRBD1. The CDR3 consists of 16 residues. Looked up from germline, CDR1 is SGHTA and CDR2 is FQGNSA. Trimming at V came to 5 bases and at J to 3 bases, leaving 11 bases not matched to a gene. The CDR3 nucleotides are TGTGCCAGCAGCCAGGGACAGGGAACTACTGGCTACGAGCAGTACTTC. Translation gives CASSQGQGTTGYEQYF.

The V call is TRBV5-4, the J call TRBJ2-6; TRBD1 agrees at 9 bases. Germline CDR1 and CDR2: SGHNT and YYREEE (reference sequence). Germline trimming cut 6 bases from V and 0 bases from J; bases unmatched to any gene: 7. This CDR3 has 17 residues. The CDR3: CASTGGTGNSGANVLTF. The CDR3 DNA reads as TGTGCCAGCACCGGAGGGACAGGGAACTCTGGGGCCAACGTCCTGACTTTC.

The chain has TRBV15 and TRBJ2-2; the D is unclear. This CDR3 contains 17 residues. V lost 0 bases to trimming and J lost 1 base, with 12 bases between them. The germline CDR1 and CDR2 sequences are LNHNV and YYDKDF (reference sequence). The CDR3 reads CATSRDIVTRNTGELFF. The CDR3 DNA follows: TGTGCCACCAGCAGAGATATTGTGACAAGGAACACCGGGGAGCTGTTTTTT.

The CDR3 DNA sequence: TGCAGCGTTCAAGGCGTAGGGGGCTACGAGCAGTACTTC. The encoded protein is CSVQGVGGYEQYF. The V gene is TRBV29-1, the J gene TRBJ2-7; D is perhaps TRBD1 (6 bases). Germline values: CDR1 SQVTM, CDR2 ANQGSEA. Trimming shortened V by 5 bases and J by 3 bases, and 14 bases separated the two germline ends. The CDR3 is 13 residues long.

About this clone itself: The germline gene is not matched at one end of the junction; a read error may be the cause. The chain uses TRBV29-1 and TRBJ1-1; D gene unclear. The CDR3 extends over 11 amino acids. Germline loops: CDR1 SQVTM, CDR2 ANQGSEA. For the CDR3, the DNA is TGCAACGTTCGGCCGAACACTGAAGCTTTCTTT. The encoded protein is CNVRPNTEAFF.

The chain joins TRBV4-1 to TRBJ2-7, with D perhaps matching TRBD2 (6 bases). The ends were cut back, 0 bases at V and 0 bases at J, with 15 bases in the middle. From germline, CDR1 is MGHRA and CDR2 YSYEKL. This CDR3 region has 17 residues. The CDR3 sequence: CASSQESGGPSSYEQYF. The CDR3 DNA reads TGCGCCAGCAGCCAAGAATCCGGAGGGCCGAGCTCCTACGAGCAGTACTTC.

This chain connects TRBV2 to TRBJ1-1, with D unclear. V gave up 3 bases and J gave up 1 base, with 9 bases separating them. Germline CDR1 SNHLY, CDR2 FYNNEI. This CDR3 spans 14 amino acids. CDR3 loop: CASSDSAANTEAFF. The CDR3 region has the DNA TGTGCCAGCAGTGACTCGGCAGCGAACACTGAAGCTTTCTTT.

The chain has TRBV6-5 and TRBJ2-7; TRBD2 is a possible D gene (5 bases). The CDR3 has 14 amino acids. V lost 0 bases to trimming and J lost 5 bases, with 11 bases between them. Looked up from germline, CDR1 is MNHEY and CDR2 is SVGAGI. CDR3 sequence (DNA): TGTGCCAGCAGTTACTCGGCCGGGGTAGACGAGCAGTACTTC. Translating it yields CASSYSAGVDEQYF.

The gene calls are TRBV2 and TRBJ1-5, with D possibly matching TRBD1 (6 bases). The CDR3 totals 15 residues. Germline CDR1 reads SNHLY; CDR2 reads FYNNEI. The V gene lost 6 bases and the J gene lost 4 bases, with 16 bases spanning the gap. The CDR3 coding sequence is TGTGCCAGCAGGGTTAACAGGGTCCCAAATCAGCCCCAGCATTTT. Its translation: CASRVNRVPNQPQHF.

The rearrangement links TRBV18 to TRBJ2-6; tentatively, D is TRBD1 (6 bases). The CDR3 has 18 residues. V shed 6 bases and J shed 4 bases, with 22 bases lying between them. Germline V gene lookup returns CDR1 KGHSH and CDR2 LQKENI. The DNA of the CDR3 is TGTGCCAGCTCCACTAATCTAGACAGGTCGAGAGGGGCCAACGTCCTGACTTTC. This codes for CASSTNLDRSRGANVLTF.

The chain has TRBV11-1 and TRBJ2-7; 9 nucleotides match TRBD2. Germline CDR1 reads SGHAT; CDR2 reads FQDESV (reference sequence). V lost 5 bases to trimming and J lost 9 bases; unmatched junction nucleotides: 11. This CDR3 region has 14 residues. The CDR3 coding sequence is TGTGCCAGCAGCGAGGAGGAGCGGGAGGTCAGGCAGTACTTC. It yields the protein CASSEEEREVRQYF.

CDR3 DNA sequence: TGTGCCAGCAGCCCGTATTACAGGGAGGAGGGTGAGCAGTACTTC. Translated: CASSPYYREEGEQYF. The chain uses TRBV5-4 and TRBJ2-7; the D call may be TRBD1 or TRBD2 (6 bases each). Trimming left V 4 bases short and J 7 bases short, with 21 bases between. Germline-derived CDR1 and CDR2 are SGHNT and YYREEE (reference sequence). CDR3 size: 15 residues.

V and J are TRBV14 and TRBJ1-2; D remains ambiguous. V lost 0 bases, J lost 8 bases, and 16 bases lay in between. The V gene's germline CDR1 is SGHDN and CDR2 FVKESK. This CDR3 is 15 amino acids long. The CDR3 region has the DNA TGTGCCAGCAGCCAAGATAGACGAATCAGAGGGGGCTACACCTTC. Amino acid sequence: CASSQDRRIRGGYTF.

The chain uses TRBV7-8 and TRBJ2-1, with 9 bases lining up with TRBD2. Germline loops: CDR1 SGHVS, CDR2 FQNEAQ. The J segment lost 10 bases and the V segment lost 5 bases, leaving 12 bases of the junction unmatched. There are 15 residues in the CDR3. Written as DNA, the CDR3 is TGTGCCAGCAGCCTCAGACTAGCGGCCCTTCTGGAGCAGTTCTTC. Protein: CASSLRLAALLEQFF.

This chain uses TRBV7-8 with TRBJ2-7; D assignment may be TRBD1 or TRBD2 (6 bases each). This CDR3 has 16 amino acids. Germline V gene data show CDR1 as SGHVS and CDR2 as FQNEAQ. V was cut by 4 bases and J by 2 bases, with 18 bases left in between. In nucleotides, the CDR3 is TGTGCCAGCAGCTCAGTCCACTTGCGGGACACCTACGAGCAGTACTTC. This encodes CASSSVHLRDTYEQYF. Together with reference TRBV7-8 and TRBJ2-7, the CDR3 gives the full variable domain: GAGVSQSPRYKVAKRGQDVALRCDPISGHVSLFWYQQALGQGPEFLTYFQNEAQLDKSGLPSDRFFAERPEGSVSTLKIQRTQQEDSAVYLCASSSVHLRDTYEQYFGPGTRLTVT.

Remarks on this clone: Additional DNA sequences in this sample encode the identical CDR3. The chain recombines TRBV5-1 with TRBJ1-5, with D maybe TRBD1 (6 bases). Trimming shortened V by 0 bases and J by 6 bases, and 13 bases separated the two germline ends. CDR3 length: 15 amino acids. Germline V lookup: CDR1 SGHRS, CDR2 YFSETQ. CDR3 residues: CASSLEGGRGQPQHF. CDR3 nucleotides: TGCGCCAGCAGCTTGGAAGGTGGCAGGGGTCAGCCCCAGCATTTT.